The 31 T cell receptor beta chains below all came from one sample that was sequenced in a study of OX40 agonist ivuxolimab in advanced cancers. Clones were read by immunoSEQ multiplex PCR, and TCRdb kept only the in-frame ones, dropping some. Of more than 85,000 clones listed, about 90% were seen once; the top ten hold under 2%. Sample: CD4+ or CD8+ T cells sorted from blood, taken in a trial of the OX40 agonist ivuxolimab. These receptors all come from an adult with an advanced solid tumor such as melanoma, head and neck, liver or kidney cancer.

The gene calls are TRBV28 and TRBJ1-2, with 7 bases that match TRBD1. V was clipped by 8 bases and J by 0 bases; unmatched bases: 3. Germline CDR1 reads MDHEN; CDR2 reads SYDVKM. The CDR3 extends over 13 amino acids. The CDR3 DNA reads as TGTGCCAGCGAGGACAGGCCTAACTATGGCTACACCTTC. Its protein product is CASEDRPNYGYTF.

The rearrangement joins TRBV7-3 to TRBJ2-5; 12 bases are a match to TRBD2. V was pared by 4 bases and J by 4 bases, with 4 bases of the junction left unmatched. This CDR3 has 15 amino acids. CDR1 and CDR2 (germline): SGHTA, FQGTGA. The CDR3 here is CASSSQGLAGETQYF. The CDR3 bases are TGTGCCAGCAGCTCCCAGGGACTAGCGGGAGAGACCCAGTACTTC.

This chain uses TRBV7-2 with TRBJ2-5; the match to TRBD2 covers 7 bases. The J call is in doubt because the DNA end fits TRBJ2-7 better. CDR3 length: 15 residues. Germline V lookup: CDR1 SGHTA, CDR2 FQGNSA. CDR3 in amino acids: CASSPPAGITYEQYF. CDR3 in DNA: TGTGCCAGCAGCCCCCCAGCGGGGATAACCTACGAGCAGTACTTC.

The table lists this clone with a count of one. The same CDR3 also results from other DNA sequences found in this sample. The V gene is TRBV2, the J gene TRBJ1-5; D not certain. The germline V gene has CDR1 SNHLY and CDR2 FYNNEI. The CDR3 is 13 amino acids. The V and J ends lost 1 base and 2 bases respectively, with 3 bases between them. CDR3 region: CASSEEGNQPQHF. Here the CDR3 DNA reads TGTGCCAGCAGTGAAGAGGGCAATCAGCCCCAGCATTTT.

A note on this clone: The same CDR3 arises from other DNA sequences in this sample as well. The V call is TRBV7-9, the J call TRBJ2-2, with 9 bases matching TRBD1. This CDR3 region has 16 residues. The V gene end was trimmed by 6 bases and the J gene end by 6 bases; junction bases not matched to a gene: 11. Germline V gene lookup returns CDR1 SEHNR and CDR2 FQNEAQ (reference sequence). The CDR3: CASSRDVGQGSGELFF. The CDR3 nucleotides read TGTGCCAGCAGTCGAGACGTTGGACAGGGGTCCGGGGAGCTGTTTTTT.

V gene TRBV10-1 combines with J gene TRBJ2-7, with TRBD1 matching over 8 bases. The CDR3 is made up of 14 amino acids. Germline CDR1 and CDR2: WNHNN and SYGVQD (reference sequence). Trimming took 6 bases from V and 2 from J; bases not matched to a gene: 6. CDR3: CASSADRGPYEQYF. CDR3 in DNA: TGCGCCAGCAGCGCAGACAGGGGTCCCTACGAGCAGTACTTC.

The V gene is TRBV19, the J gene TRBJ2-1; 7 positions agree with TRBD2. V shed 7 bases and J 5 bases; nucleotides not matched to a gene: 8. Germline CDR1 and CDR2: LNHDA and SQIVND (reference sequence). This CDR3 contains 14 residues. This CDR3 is CASKPGGGNNEQFF. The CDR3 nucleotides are TGTGCCAGTAAGCCGGGAGGTGGTAACAATGAGCAGTTCTTC.

The CDR3 DNA reads TGTGCCAGCAGTAGGCCCGGTGGGGAGCAGTACTTC. It translates to CASSRPGGEQYF. The chain has TRBV6-5 and TRBJ2-7; D call uncertain. Trimming cost V 5 bases and J 7 bases, with 12 bases left between them. CDR1 MNHEY and CDR2 SVGAGI come from the germline V gene. CDR3 length: 12 residues.

Here the CDR3 DNA reads TGCAGTGCGAGGGACCTAAACATTCAGTACTTC. Protein product: CSARDLNIQYF. The chain links TRBV20-1 to TRBJ2-4, with D perhaps TRBD1 or TRBD2 (5 bases each). CDR1 is DFQATT, CDR2 SNEGSKA, per germline (reference sequence). The CDR3 runs to 11 residues. The V end lost 6 bases, the J end lost 6 bases, and 9 bases lay between the germline ends.

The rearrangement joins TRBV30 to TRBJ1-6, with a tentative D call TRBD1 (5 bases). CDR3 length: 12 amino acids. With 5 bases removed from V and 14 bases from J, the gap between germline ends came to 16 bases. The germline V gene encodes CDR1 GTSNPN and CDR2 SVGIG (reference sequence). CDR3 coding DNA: TGTGCCTGGGGATTTACAGGTCAGGCCCTCCACTTT. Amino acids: CAWGFTGQALHF.

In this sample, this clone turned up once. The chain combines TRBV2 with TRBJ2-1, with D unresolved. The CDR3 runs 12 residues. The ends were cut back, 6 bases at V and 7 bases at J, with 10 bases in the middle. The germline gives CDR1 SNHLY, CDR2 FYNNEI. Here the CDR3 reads CASRPLGNEQFF. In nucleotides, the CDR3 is TGTGCCAGCAGACCCCTAGGGAATGAGCAGTTCTTC. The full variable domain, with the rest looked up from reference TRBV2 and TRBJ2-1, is EPEVTQTPSHQVTQMGQEVILRCVPISNHLYFYWYRQILGQKVEFLVSFYNNEISEKSEIFDDQFSVERPDGSNFTLKIRSTKLEDSAMYFCASRPLGNEQFFGPGTRLTVL.

CDR3 loop: CASSPRDGGQYF. In nucleotides, the CDR3 is TGTGCCAGCTCACCACGGGACGGGGGGCAGTACTTC. The chain has TRBV18 and TRBJ2-7; D may be TRBD2 (6 bases). Looked up from germline, CDR1 is KGHSH and CDR2 is LQKENI. The V end was cut by 1 base, the J end by 9 bases, with 10 bases between. The CDR3 covers 12 residues.

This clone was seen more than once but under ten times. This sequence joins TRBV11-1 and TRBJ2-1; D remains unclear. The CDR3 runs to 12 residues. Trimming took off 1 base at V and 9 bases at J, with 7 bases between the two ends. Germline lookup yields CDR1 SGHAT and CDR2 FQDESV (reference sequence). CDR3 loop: CASSLGVGEQFF. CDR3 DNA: TGTGCCAGCAGCTTAGGGGTGGGTGAGCAGTTCTTC. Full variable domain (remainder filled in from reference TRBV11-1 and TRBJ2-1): EAEVAQSPRYKITEKSQAVAFWCDPISGHATLYWYRQILGQGPELLVQFQDESVVDDSQLPKDRFSAERLKGVDSTLKIQPAELGDSAMYLCASSLGVGEQFFGPGTRLTVL.

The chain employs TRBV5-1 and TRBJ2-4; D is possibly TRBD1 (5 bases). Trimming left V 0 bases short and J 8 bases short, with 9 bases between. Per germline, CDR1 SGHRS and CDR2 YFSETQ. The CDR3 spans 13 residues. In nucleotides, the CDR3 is TGCGCCAGCAGCTTGGGGCAGGGTGACATTCAGTACTTC. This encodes CASSLGQGDIQYF.

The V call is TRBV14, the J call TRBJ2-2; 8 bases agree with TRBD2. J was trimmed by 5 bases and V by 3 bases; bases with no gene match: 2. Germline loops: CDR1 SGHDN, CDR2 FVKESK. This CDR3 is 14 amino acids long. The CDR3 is CASSHVAGTGELFF. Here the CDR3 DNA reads TGTGCCAGCAGCCACGTAGCGGGGACCGGGGAGCTGTTTTTT.

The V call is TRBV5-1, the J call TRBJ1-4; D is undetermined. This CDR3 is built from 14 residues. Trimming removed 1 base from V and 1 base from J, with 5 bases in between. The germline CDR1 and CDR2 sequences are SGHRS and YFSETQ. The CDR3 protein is CASSLSVTNEKLFF. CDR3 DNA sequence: TGCGCCAGCAGCTTGTCAGTAACTAATGAAAAACTGTTTTTT.

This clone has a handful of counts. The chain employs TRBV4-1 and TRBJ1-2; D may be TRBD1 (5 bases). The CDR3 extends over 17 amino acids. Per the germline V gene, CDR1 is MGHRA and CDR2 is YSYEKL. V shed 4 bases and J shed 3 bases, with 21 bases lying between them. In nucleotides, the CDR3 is TGCGCCAGCAGCCGAATCACAGGAAGGGTGAAGGACTATGGCTACACCTTC. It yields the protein CASSRITGRVKDYGYTF.

CDR3 sequence: CASSDDRREPQQYF. Written as DNA, the CDR3 is TGTGCCAGTAGCGACGACCGCCGGGAGCCTCAGCAGTACTTC. The chain employs TRBV19 and TRBJ2-7; D is possibly TRBD2 (6 bases). In germline, CDR1 is LNHDA, CDR2 SQIVND (reference sequence). V shed 6 bases and J shed 8 bases, with 20 bases lying between them. CDR3 length: 14 amino acids.

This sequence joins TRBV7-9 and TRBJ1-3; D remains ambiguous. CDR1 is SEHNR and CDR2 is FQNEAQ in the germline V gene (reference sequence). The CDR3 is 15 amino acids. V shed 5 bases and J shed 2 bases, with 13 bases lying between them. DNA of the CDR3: TGTGCCAGCAGCCTGGACGGACGGACTGGAAACACCATATATTTT. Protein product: CASSLDGRTGNTIYF.

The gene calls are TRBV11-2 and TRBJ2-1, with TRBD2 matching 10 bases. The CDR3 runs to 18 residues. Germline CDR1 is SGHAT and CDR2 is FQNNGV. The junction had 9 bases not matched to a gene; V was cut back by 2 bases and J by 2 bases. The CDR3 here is CASSLRLAGVGAYNEQFF. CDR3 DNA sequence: TGTGCCAGCAGCTTAAGGCTAGCGGGAGTTGGGGCCTACAATGAGCAGTTCTTC. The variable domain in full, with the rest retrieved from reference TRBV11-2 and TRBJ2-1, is EAGVAQSPRYKIIEKRQSVAFWCNPISGHATLYWYQQILGQGPKLLIQFQNNGVVDDSQLPKDRFSAERLKGVDSTLKIQPAKLEDSAVYLCASSLRLAGVGAYNEQFFGPGTRLTVL.

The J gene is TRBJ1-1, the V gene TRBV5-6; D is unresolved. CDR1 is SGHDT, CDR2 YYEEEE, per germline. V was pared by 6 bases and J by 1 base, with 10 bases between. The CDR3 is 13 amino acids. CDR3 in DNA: TGTGCCAGCACCCGACGCGCGAACACTGAAGCTTTCTTT. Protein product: CASTRRANTEAFF.

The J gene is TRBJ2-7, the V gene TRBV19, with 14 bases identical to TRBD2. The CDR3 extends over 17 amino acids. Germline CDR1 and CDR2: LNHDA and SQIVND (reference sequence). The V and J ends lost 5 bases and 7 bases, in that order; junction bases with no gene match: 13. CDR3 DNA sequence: TGTGCCAGTAGTGTGCGACTAGCGGGAGGGGGTCGCTATGAGCAGTACTTC. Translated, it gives CASSVRLAGGGRYEQYF.

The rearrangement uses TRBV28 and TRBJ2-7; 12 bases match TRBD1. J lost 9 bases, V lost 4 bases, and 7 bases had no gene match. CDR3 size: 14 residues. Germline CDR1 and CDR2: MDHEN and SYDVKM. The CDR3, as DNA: TGTGCCAGCAGTTCACCCGGGACAGGGGGCGGGCAGTACTTC. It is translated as CASSSPGTGGGQYF.

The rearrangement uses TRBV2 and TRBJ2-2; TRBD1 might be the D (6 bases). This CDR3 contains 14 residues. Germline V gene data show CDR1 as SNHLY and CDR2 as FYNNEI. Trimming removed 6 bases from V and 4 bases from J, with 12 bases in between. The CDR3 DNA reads TGTGCCAGCAGGTCAGGACAGTTCACCGGGGAGCTGTTTTTT. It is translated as CASRSGQFTGELFF. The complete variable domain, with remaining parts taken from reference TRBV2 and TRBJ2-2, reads EPEVTQTPSHQVTQMGQEVILRCVPISNHLYFYWYRQILGQKVEFLVSFYNNEISEKSEIFDDQFSVERPDGSNFTLKIRSTKLEDSAMYFCASRSGQFTGELFFGEGSRLTVL.

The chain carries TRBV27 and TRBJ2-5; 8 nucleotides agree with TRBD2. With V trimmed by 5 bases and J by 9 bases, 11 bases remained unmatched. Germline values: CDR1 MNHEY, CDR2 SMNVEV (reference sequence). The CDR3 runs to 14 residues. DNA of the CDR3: TGTGCCAGCAGTCCCGGGACTAGGAATCCGGCCCAGTACTTC. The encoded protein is CASSPGTRNPAQYF.

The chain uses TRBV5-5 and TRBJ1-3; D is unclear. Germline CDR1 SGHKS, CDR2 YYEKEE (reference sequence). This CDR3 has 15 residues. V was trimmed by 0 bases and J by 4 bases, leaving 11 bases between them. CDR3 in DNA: TGTGCCAGCAGCTTGGAATGGTTCTCAGGAAACACCATATATTTT. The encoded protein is CASSLEWFSGNTIYF.

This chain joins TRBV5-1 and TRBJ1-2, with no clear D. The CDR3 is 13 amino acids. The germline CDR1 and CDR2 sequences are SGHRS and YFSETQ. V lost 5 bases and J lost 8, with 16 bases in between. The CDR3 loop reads CASSPPTLGGYTF. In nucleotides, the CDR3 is TGCGCCAGCAGTCCACCAACCCTGGGGGGCTACACCTTC.

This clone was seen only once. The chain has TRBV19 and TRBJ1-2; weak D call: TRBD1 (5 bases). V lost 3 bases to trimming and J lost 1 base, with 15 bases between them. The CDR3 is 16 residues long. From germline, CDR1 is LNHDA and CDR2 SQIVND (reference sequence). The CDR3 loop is CASSINFRDLNYGYTF. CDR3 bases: TGTGCCAGTAGTATCAATTTCCGGGACCTTAACTATGGCTACACCTTC.

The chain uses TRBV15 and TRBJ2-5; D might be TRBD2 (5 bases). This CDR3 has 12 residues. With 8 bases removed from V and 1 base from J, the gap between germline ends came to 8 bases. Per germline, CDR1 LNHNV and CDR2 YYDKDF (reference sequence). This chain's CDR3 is CATAAGQETQYF. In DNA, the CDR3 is TGTGCCACCGCGGCGGGCCAAGAGACCCAGTACTTC.

CDR3 DNA sequence: TGCGCCAGCAGCCAAACCGTTGGCGAGCAGTACTTC. This encodes CASSQTVGEQYF. The rearrangement joins TRBV4-3 to TRBJ2-7; D is uncertain. The CDR3 has 12 residues. Per the germline V gene, CDR1 is LGHNA and CDR2 is YSLEER. Trimming pared 2 bases from V and 6 bases from J, leaving 8 bases between.

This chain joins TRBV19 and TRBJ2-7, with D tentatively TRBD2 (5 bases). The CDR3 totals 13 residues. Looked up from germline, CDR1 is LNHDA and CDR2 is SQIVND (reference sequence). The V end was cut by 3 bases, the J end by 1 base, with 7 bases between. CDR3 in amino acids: CASSISGSYEQYF. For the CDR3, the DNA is TGTGCCAGTAGTATCAGCGGATCCTACGAGCAGTACTTC.